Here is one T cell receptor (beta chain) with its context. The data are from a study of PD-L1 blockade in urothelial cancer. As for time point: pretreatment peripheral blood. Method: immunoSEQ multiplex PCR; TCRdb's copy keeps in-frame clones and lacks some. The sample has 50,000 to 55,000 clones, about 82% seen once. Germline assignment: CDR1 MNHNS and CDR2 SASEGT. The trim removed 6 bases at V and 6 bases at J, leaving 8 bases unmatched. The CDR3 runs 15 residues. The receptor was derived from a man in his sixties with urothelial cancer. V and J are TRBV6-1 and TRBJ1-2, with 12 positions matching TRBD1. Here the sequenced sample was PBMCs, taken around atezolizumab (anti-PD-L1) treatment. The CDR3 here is CASRGQGAVYNGYTF. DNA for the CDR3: TGTGCCAGCAGGGGACAGGGGGCGGTTTACAATGGCTACACCTTC.